This T cell receptor beta chain was captured by sequencing in a study of blood T cell repertoires in COVID-19. Study information: Collection of acute and convalescent COVID-19 samples took place in the United States, Italy and Spain.

Study members were between about 18 and 100 years old and lived in 20 to 30 US regions. Two negative PCRs, clearance, or symptom resolution characterized the recovered Cohort 3 donors. Original data processing: Using reference gene primer amplification, nucleated cell counts were estimated. Assay used: immunoSEQ multiplex PCR; TCRdb lists only in-frame clones, some missing. The D gene and trimming were derived from the DNA, and the V and J assignments and clone size from that table. The table lists about 380,000 clones, more than 75% of them singletons. The J segment lost 8 bases and the V segment lost 3 bases, leaving 15 bases of the junction unmatched. The CDR3 loop spans 15 amino acids. The germline CDR1 and CDR2 sequences are DFQATT and SNEGSKA (reference sequence).

Sequences were obtained from PBMCs or T cells enriched from blood (not recorded which). This clonotype was obtained from a woman aged 18 to 35 who had recovered from COVID-19. The J gene is TRBJ1-2, the V gene TRBV20-1; 7 bases map to TRBD1. CDR3 loop: CSASPIGRQGNGYTF. CDR3 coding DNA: TGCAGTGCTAGTCCCATAGGCCGACAGGGAAACGGCTACACCTTC.